The 6 T cell receptor beta chains below all came from one sample that was sequenced in a study of healthy donors' naive CD4 and CD8 T cells. Starting from around 500 ng of total RNA, TCR libraries were made with linear amplification. TCRdb reprocessed the reads via MiXCR and lists one record per CDR3 protein. The table includes 150,000 to 200,000 distinct CDR3 sequences, 65% to 75% detected once. Sequencing used naive CD4+ and CD8+ T cells sorted from blood, pooled from several donors. These receptors were obtained from a pool of human donors in good health; the sample pools cells from several healthy donors.

The chain is built from TRBV6-5 and TRBJ1-2; D unclear. Looked up from germline, CDR1 is MNHEY and CDR2 is SVGAGI. Deletions cut 0 bases from V and 5 bases from J, with 7 bases between. CDR3 size: 13 residues. This CDR3 reads CASSYSQRYGYTF. The CDR3 bases are TGTGCCAGCAGTTACTCGCAGCGGTATGGCTACACCTTC.

In its sample, this clonotype was seen once. This chain joins TRBV5-6 and TRBJ1-1; D might be TRBD1 (5 bases). Germline assignment: CDR1 SGHDT and CDR2 YYEEEE. The length of the CDR3 is 14 residues. V was shortened by 4 bases and J by 0 bases, with 10 bases between the two germline ends. CDR3 DNA sequence: TGTGCCAGCAGCCCAGAGGGGATGAACACTGAAGCTTTCTTT. Translating it yields CASSPEGMNTEAFF.

This clonotype was detected once. This chain uses TRBV7-9 with TRBJ2-3; 7 bases line up with TRBD1. The CDR3 has 14 residues. Germline V gives CDR1 SEHNR, CDR2 FQNEAQ (reference sequence). V lost 10 bases, J lost 2 bases, and 9 bases stayed unmatched. For the CDR3, the DNA is TGTGCCACTACTACAGGGGAGATCACAGATACGCAGTATTTT. This encodes CATTTGEITDTQYF.

This sequence joins TRBV29-1 and TRBJ1-1; D is undetermined. Per germline, CDR1 SQVTM and CDR2 ANQGSEA. CDR3 length: 12 residues. V was pared by 7 bases and J by 3 bases, with 12 bases between. CDR3 sequence reads: CSADGGYTEAFF. CDR3 coding DNA: TGCAGCGCAGACGGCGGATACACTGAAGCTTTCTTT.

The V call is TRBV29-1, the J call TRBJ1-1, with 8 bases that match TRBD1. CDR1 and CDR2 from the germline V gene are SQVTM and ANQGSEA. CDR3 length equals 13 residues. Trimming cost V 7 bases and J 3 bases; bases outside gene matches: 7. The CDR3 DNA reads TGCAGCGCTGGACAGGGAAGCTACACTGAAGCTTTCTTT. Translating it yields CSAGQGSYTEAFF.

The chain employs TRBV29-1 and TRBJ2-2, with D possibly matching TRBD1 (5 bases). The CDR3 is made up of 12 amino acids. V was trimmed by 7 bases and J by 1 base, leaving 7 bases between them. CDR1 is SQVTM and CDR2 is ANQGSEA in the germline V gene. CDR3 region: CSGRGNTGELFF. Here the CDR3 DNA reads TGCAGCGGAAGGGGGAACACCGGGGAGCTGTTTTTT.